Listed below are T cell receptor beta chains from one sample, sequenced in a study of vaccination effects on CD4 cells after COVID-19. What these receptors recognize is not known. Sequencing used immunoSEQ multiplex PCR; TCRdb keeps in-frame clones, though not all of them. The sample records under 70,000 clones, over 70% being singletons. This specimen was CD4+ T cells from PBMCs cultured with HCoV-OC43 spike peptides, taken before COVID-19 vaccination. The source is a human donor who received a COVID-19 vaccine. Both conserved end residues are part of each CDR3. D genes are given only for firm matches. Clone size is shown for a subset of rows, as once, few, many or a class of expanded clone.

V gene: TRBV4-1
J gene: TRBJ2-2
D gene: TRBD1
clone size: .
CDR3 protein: CASSQAQGLTGELFF
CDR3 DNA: TGCGCCAGCAGCCAAGCACAGGGGCTCACCGGGGAGCTGTTTTTT

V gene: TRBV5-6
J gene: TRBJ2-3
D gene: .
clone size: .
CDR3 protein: CASIVRSPSTDTQYF
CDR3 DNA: TGTGCCAGCATCGTGAGGAGCCCCTCCACAGATACGCAGTATTTT

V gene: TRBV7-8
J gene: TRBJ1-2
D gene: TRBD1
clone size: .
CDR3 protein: CASSFITPGQGSGYTF
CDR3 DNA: TGTGCCAGCAGTTTTATTACCCCGGGACAGGGTTCTGGCTACACCTTC

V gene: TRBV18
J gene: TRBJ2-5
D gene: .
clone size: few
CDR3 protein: CASSPPPPETQYF
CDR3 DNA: TGTGCCAGCTCACCACCGCCCCCAGAGACCCAGTACTTC

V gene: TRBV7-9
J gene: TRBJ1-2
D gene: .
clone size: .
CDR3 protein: CASSVRGWDGYTF
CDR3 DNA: TGTGCCAGCAGCGTTAGGGGATGGGATGGCTACACCTTC

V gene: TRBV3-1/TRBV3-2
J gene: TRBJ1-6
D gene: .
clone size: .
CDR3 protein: CASSRDFYNSPLHF
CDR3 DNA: TGTGCCAGCAGCCGGGACTTTTACAATTCACCCCTCCACTTT

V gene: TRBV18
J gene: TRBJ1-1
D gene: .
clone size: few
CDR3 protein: CASSPSQRNTEAFF
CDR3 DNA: TGTGCCAGCTCCCCATCACAGAGGAACACTGAAGCTTTCTTT

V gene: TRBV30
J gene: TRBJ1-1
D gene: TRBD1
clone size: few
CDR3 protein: CAWSVSATGGAFF
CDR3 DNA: TGTGCCTGGAGTGTAAGTGCGACAGGGGGAGCTTTCTTT

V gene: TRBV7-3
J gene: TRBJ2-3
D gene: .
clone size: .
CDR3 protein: CASSSPLESLSSDTQYF
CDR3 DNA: TGTGCCAGCAGCTCCCCTTTGGAGTCTTTGTCCTCAGATACGCAGTATTTT

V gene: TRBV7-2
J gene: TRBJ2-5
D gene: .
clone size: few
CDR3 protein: CASRPGRAQETQYF
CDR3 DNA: TGTGCCAGCAGACCCGGACGTGCTCAAGAGACCCAGTACTTC

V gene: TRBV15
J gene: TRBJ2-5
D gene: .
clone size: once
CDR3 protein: CATSRQRQFQETQYF
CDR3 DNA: TGTGCCACCAGCAGACAAAGGCAGTTCCAAGAGACCCAGTACTTC

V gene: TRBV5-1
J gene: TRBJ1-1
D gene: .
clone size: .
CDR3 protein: CASSFSAGGNTEAFF
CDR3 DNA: TGCGCCAGCAGCTTTTCGGCGGGGGGGAACACTGAAGCTTTCTTT

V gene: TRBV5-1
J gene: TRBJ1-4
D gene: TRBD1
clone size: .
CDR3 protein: CASRGTDRVHEKLFF
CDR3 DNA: TGCGCCAGCAGGGGAACTGACAGGGTGCATGAAAAACTGTTTTTT

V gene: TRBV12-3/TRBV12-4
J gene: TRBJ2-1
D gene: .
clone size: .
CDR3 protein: CASSPGGRGFF
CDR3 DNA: TGTGCCAGCAGTCCGGGGGGCCGGGGGTTCTTC

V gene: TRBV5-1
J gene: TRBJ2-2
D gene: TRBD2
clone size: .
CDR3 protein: CASSATSGNTGELFF
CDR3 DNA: TGCGCCAGCAGCGCGACTAGCGGTAACACCGGGGAGCTGTTTTTT

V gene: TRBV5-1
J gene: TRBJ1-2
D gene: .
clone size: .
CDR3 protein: CASSFGGDYGYTF
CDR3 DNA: TGCGCCAGCAGCTTTGGGGGCGACTATGGCTACACCTTC

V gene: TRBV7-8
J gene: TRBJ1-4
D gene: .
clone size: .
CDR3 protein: CASSRGTGSTNEKLFF
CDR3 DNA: TGTGCCAGCAGCAGAGGGACGGGGTCAACTAATGAAAAACTGTTTTTT

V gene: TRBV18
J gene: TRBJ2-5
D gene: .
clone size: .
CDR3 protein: CASSSAREETQYF
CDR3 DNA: TGTGCCAGCTCATCCGCGAGAGAAGAGACCCAGTACTTC

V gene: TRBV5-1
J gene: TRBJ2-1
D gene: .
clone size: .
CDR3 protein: CASSLGVGSSYNEQFF
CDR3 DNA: TGCGCCAGCAGCTTGGGTGTGGGTAGCTCCTACAATGAGCAGTTCTTC

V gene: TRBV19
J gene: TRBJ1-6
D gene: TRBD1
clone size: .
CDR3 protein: CASSIIPGTANSPLHF
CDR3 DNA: TGTGCCAGTAGTATCATCCCCGGGACAGCTAATTCACCCCTCCACTTT

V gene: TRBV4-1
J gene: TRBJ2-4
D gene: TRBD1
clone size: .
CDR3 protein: CASSEDRVSEAVWLAKNIQYF
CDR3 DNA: TGCGCCAGCAGCGAAGACAGGGTTAGCGAGGCGGTCTGGCTAGCCAAAAACATTCAGTACTTC

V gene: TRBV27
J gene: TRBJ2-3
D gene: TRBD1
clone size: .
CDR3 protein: CASSHAGTGVGDTQYF
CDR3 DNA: TGTGCCAGCAGTCACGCCGGGACAGGGGTAGGAGATACGCAGTATTTT

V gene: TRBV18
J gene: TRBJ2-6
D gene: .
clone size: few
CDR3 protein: CASSSRLNSGANVLTF
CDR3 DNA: TGTGCCAGCTCATCGCGACTGAACTCTGGGGCCAACGTCCTGACTTTC

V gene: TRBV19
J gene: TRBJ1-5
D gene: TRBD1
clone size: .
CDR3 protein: CASSLTGFGNQPQHF
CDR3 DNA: TGTGCCAGTAGTTTGACAGGGTTCGGAAATCAGCCCCAGCATTTT

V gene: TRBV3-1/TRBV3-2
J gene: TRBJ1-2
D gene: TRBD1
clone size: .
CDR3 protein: CASSLRTGRNYGYTF
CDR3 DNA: TGTGCCAGCAGCCTACGGACAGGGCGCAACTATGGCTACACCTTC

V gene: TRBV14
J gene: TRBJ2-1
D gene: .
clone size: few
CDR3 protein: CASSQWLTGNEQFF
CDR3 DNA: TGTGCCAGCAGCCAATGGCTAACCGGCAATGAGCAGTTCTTC

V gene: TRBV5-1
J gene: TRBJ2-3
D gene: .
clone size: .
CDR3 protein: CASSLAAASTDTQYF
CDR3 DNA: TGCGCCAGCAGCTTGGCCGCGGCTAGCACAGATACGCAGTATTTT

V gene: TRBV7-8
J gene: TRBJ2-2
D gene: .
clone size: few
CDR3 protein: CASSPTPTGELFF
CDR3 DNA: TGTGCCAGCAGCCCGACGCCCACCGGGGAGCTGTTTTTT

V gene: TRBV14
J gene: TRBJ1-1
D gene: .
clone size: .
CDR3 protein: CASSQSGGRGAFF
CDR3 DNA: TGTGCCAGCAGCCAAAGCGGTGGACGGGGGGCTTTCTTT

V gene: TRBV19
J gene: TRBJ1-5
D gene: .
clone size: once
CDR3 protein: CASSTIQGTDQPQHF
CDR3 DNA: TGTGCCAGTAGTACAATACAGGGAACGGATCAGCCCCAGCATTTT

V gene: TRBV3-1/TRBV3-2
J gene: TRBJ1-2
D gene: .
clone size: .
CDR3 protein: CASSRMGGMDYGYTF
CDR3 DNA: TGTGCCAGCAGCCGCATGGGGGGGATGGACTATGGCTACACCTTC

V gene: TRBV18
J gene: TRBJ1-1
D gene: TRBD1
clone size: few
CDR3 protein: CASSPKRQGAEAFF
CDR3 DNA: TGTGCCAGCTCACCCAAACGTCAGGGGGCTGAAGCTTTCTTT

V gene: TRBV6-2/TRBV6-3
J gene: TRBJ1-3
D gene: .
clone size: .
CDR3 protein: CASSYGYSSGNTIYF
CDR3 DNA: TGTGCCAGCAGTTACGGGTACAGCTCTGGAAACACCATATATTTT

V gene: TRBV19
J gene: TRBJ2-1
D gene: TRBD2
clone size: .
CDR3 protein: CASSNLAGGYNEQFF
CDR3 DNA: TGTGCCAGTAGTAACCTAGCGGGGGGTTACAATGAGCAGTTCTTC

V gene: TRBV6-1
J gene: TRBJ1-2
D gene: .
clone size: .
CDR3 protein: CASSENVGFLEGYTF
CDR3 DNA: TGTGCCAGCAGTGAAAATGTTGGCTTCCTAGAGGGCTACACCTTC

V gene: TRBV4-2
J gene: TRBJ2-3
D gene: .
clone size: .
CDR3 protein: CASSQSTGKGTDTQYF
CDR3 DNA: TGTGCCAGCAGCCAAAGTACGGGGAAGGGCACAGATACGCAGTATTTT

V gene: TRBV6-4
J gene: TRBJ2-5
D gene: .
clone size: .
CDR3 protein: CASNRGGGRLTQYF
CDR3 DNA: TGTGCCAGCAACAGGGGGGGAGGGAGGTTGACCCAGTACTTC

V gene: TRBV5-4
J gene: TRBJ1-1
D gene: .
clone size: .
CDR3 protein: CASSLAGMDTEAFF
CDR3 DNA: TGTGCCAGCAGCTTGGCAGGGATGGACACTGAAGCTTTCTTT

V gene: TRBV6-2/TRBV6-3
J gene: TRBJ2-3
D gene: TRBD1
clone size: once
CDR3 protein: CASSYSSQGDTQYF
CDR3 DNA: TGTGCCAGCAGTTATTCGTCACAGGGGGATACGCAGTATTTT

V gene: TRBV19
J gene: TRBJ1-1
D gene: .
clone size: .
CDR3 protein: CASSIDNEGKAFF
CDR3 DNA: TGTGCCAGTAGTATAGACAACGAGGGTAAGGCTTTCTTT

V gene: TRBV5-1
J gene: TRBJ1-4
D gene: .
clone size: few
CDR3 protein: CASSFSPVGGNEKLFF
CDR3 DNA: TGCGCCAGCAGCTTCTCTCCAGTCGGTGGTAATGAAAAACTGTTTTTT

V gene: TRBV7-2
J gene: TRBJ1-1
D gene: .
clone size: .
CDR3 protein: CASSLVGDTEAFF
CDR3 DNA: TGTGCCAGCAGCTTAGTAGGGGACACTGAAGCTTTCTTT

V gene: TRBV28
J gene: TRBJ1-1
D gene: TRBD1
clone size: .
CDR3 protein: CASSLVGGGGTEAFF
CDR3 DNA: TGTGCCAGCTCCTTGGTAGGAGGGGGCGGAACTGAAGCTTTCTTT

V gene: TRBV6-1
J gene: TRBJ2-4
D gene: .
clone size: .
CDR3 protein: CASSEAQRGLGKNIQYF
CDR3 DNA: TGTGCCAGCAGTGAAGCGCAGAGGGGGTTGGGTAAAAACATTCAGTACTTC

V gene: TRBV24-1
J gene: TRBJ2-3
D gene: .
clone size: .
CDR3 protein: CATSDLRQSTDTQYF
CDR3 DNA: TGTGCCACCAGTGATTTGCGCCAGTCCACAGATACGCAGTATTTT

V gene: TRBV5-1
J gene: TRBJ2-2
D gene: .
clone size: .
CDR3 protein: CASSFGGLNTGELFF
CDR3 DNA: TGCGCCAGCAGCTTTGGGGGACTGAACACCGGGGAGCTGTTTTTT